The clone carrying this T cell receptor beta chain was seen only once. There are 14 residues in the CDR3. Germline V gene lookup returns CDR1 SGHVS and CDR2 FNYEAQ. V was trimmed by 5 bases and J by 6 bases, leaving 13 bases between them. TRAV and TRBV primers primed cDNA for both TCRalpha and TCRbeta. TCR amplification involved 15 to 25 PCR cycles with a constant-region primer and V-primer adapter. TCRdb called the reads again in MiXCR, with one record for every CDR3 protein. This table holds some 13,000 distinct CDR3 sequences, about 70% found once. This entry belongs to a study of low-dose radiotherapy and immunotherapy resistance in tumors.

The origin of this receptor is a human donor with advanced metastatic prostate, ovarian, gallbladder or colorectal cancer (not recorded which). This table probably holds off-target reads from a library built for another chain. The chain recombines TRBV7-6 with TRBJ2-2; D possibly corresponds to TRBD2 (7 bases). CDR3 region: CASSPRGLSGELFF. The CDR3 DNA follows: TGTGCCAGCAGCCCGCGGGGGCTGTCCGGGGAGCTGTTTTTT.